What follows are 21 T cell receptor beta chains derived from one specimen sequenced in a study of blood T cell repertoires in COVID-19 (dated by TCRdb to the early 2020s). The library relied on the immunoSEQ multiplex PCR assay. In its TCRdb copy, this immuneACCESS table keeps in-frame sequences only and misses some clones. Where compared with another copy, unresolved V genes explain less than half of these, and the others have no known cause. The table for this sample lists about 200,000 clones; approximately 91% of them were counted only once. Together, the top ten hold 18% of the sample. Sequenced: peripheral blood. The receptors shown here come from a man in his fifties or sixties with COVID-19, enrolled during active disease.

J is TRBJ2-1 and V is TRBV18; 7 bases are shared with TRBD1. CDR3 size: 15 residues. Looked up from germline, CDR1 is KGHSH and CDR2 is LQKENI. J gave up 1 base and V 6 bases, and 6 bases lay outside the gene matches. In nucleotides, the CDR3 is TGTGCCAGCTCCAGCCCGGGACAGTCCTACAATGAGCAGTTCTTC. Protein sequence: CASSSPGQSYNEQFF.

V usage is TRBV4-3 and J usage is TRBJ1-6; TRBD1 aligns across 8 bases. The V and J ends lost 1 base and 8 bases, in that order; junction bases with no gene match: 7. CDR1 is LGHNA, CDR2 YSLEER, per germline. This CDR3 is built from 16 residues. The CDR3 region is CASSQGQGAGYSPLHF. The CDR3 region has the DNA TGCGCCAGCAGCCAAGGTCAGGGGGCGGGTTATTCACCCCTCCACTTT.

This clone has only one observation. The chain uses TRBV24-1 and TRBJ2-2, with TRBD2 as a possible D gene (6 bases). V lost 4 bases and J lost 3, with 14 bases in between. Germline V lookup: CDR1 KGHDR, CDR2 SFDVKD. This CDR3 is built from 16 residues. This CDR3 reads CATSEPSGEDTGELFF. CDR3 nucleotide sequence: TGTGCCACCAGTGAACCCTCGGGGGAAGACACCGGGGAGCTGTTTTTT.

This chain uses TRBV18 with TRBJ2-3; D gene unclear. V gave up 3 bases and J gave up 4 bases, with 11 bases separating them. The germline V gene has CDR1 KGHSH and CDR2 LQKENI. The length of the CDR3 is 14 residues. CDR3 coding DNA: TGTGCCAGCTCACCCTCCGGTCAGGCAGATACGCAGTATTTT. Its protein product is CASSPSGQADTQYF. Full variable domain (remainder filled in from reference TRBV18 and TRBJ2-3): NAGVMQNPRHLVRRRGQEARLRCSPMKGHSHVYWYRQLPEEGLKFMVYLQKENIIDESGMPKERFSAEFPKEGPSILRIQQVVRGDSAAYFCASSPSGQADTQYFGPGTRLTVL.

The chain links TRBV18 to TRBJ2-7; perhaps TRBD1 as D (5 bases). Between the trimmed V and J ends, which lost 0 bases and 6 bases, there was a span of 15 bases. Germline-derived CDR1 and CDR2 are KGHSH and LQKENI. The CDR3 runs 15 residues. Here the CDR3 reads CASSPPLPGSSEQYF. In DNA form, the CDR3 reads TGTGCCAGCTCACCACCGCTGCCAGGGTCAAGCGAGCAGTACTTC. The full variable domain, its missing parts supplied by reference TRBV18 and TRBJ2-7, is NAGVMQNPRHLVRRRGQEARLRCSPMKGHSHVYWYRQLPEEGLKFMVYLQKENIIDESGMPKERFSAEFPKEGPSILRIQQVVRGDSAAYFCASSPPLPGSSEQYFGPGTRLTVT.

A remark on this clone: The sample holds other DNA sequences that translate to the same CDR3. The V gene is TRBV5-1, the J gene TRBJ2-3, with 8 bases that match TRBD2. Germline-derived CDR1 and CDR2 are SGHRS and YFSETQ. The CDR3 contains 13 residues. V gave up 0 bases and J gave up 6 bases; unmatched junction bases: 0. The CDR3 loop is CASSLGLADTQYF. The CDR3, as DNA: TGCGCCAGCAGCTTGGGACTAGCGGATACGCAGTATTTT.

The V and J genes are TRBV7-9 and TRBJ2-3; no definite D call. Trimming left V 1 base short and J 0 bases short, with 8 bases between. Germline assignment: CDR1 SEHNR and CDR2 FQNEAQ (reference sequence). The length of the CDR3 is 15 residues. CDR3 in DNA: TGTGCCAGCAGCTTAGTCCCCAGGAGCACAGATACGCAGTATTTT. It translates to CASSLVPRSTDTQYF.

This chain uses TRBV2 with TRBJ2-5; 9 bases map to TRBD2. The CDR3 loop spans 14 amino acids. CDR1 is SNHLY and CDR2 is FYNNEI in the germline V gene. The trim removed 10 bases at V and 2 bases at J, leaving 8 bases unmatched. CDR3 nucleotide sequence: TGTGCCATTCTAGCGGGGCGGCATCAAGAGACCCAGTACTTC. It encodes CAILAGRHQETQYF.

This clone came up once. The gene calls are TRBV7-8 and TRBJ1-1; 7 positions agree with TRBD1. Per the germline V gene, CDR1 is SGHVS and CDR2 is FQNEAQ. CDR3 size: 15 residues. V gave up 5 bases and J gave up 6 bases; unmatched junction bases: 12. The CDR3 protein is CASSPHGQVPPEAFF. DNA for the CDR3: TGTGCCAGCAGCCCGCACGGACAGGTCCCCCCTGAAGCTTTCTTT.

The gene calls are TRBV4-3 and TRBJ1-2; 7 bases map to TRBD1. Germline CDR1 is LGHNA and CDR2 is YSLEER. CDR3 length: 16 amino acids. Trimming cost V 0 bases and J 5 bases; bases outside gene matches: 9. The CDR3 protein is CASSQEPRGSSYGYTF. The CDR3, as DNA: TGCGCCAGCAGCCAAGAACCCAGGGGGAGCTCATATGGCTACACCTTC.

V gene TRBV7-9 combines with J gene TRBJ2-5, with D perhaps matching TRBD1 (5 bases). The CDR3 runs 13 residues. Trimming cost V 2 bases and J 3 bases, with 7 bases left between them. The V gene's germline CDR1 is SEHNR and CDR2 FQNEAQ (reference sequence). As DNA, the CDR3 is TGTGCCAGCAGCTTACAGGGAAAAGAGACCCAGTACTTC. Its translation is CASSLQGKETQYF.

V and J are TRBV12-3 or TRBV12-4 and TRBJ1-3; D remains ambiguous. Deletions cut 7 bases from V and 4 bases from J, with 11 bases between. The CDR3 extends over 13 amino acids. The CDR3 protein is CASTLTRGNTIYF. CDR3 nucleotide sequence: TGTGCCAGCACCCTAACTCGGGGAAACACCATATATTTT.

J is TRBJ1-5 and V is TRBV6-5, with a possible D match to TRBD1 (5 bases). CDR1 is MNHEY, CDR2 SVGAGI, per germline. Between the trimmed V and J ends, which lost 7 bases and 0 bases, there was a span of 13 bases. The CDR3 has 15 amino acids. This CDR3 reads CASTRALDSNQPQHF. The CDR3 region has the DNA TGTGCCAGCACCAGGGCCCTCGATAGCAATCAGCCCCAGCATTTT.

V and J are TRBV5-5 and TRBJ1-5; 9 positions agree with TRBD1. V dropped 4 bases and J dropped 3; count of bases not matched to a gene: 2. This CDR3 region has 14 residues. Germline loops: CDR1 SGHKS, CDR2 YYEKEE (reference sequence). The CDR3, as DNA: TGTGCCAGCAGCCGGACAGGGGACAATCAGCCCCAGCATTTT. It translates to CASSRTGDNQPQHF.

The rearrangement uses TRBV4-3 and TRBJ1-2, with 10 bases that match TRBD1. The ends lost 0 bases at V and 6 bases at J; junction bases unmatched: 7. The CDR3 extends over 16 amino acids. Germline CDR1 LGHNA, CDR2 YSLEER. CDR3 nucleotides: TGCGCCAGCAGCCAAGATGTCCCGGGGACAGGGGATGGCTACACCTTC. It yields the protein CASSQDVPGTGDGYTF.

The chain recombines TRBV24-1 with TRBJ2-2; 9 bases align to TRBD2. Germline V lookup: CDR1 KGHDR, CDR2 SFDVKD. The CDR3 sequence is 17 residues long. The V and J ends lost 3 bases and 1 base, in that order; junction bases with no gene match: 5. CDR3 coding DNA: TGTGCCACCAGTGATGTGGCGGGGGGGCGGAACACCGGGGAGCTGTTTTTT. It codes for CATSDVAGGRNTGELFF.

V is TRBV7-2 and J is TRBJ2-5; D is perhaps TRBD1 (6 bases). The DNA matches TRBJ2-7 better at its end, which makes the J call doubtful. The germline V gene has CDR1 SGHTA and CDR2 FQGNSA. The CDR3 has 14 amino acids. The CDR3 coding sequence is TGTGCCAGCAGCCCCGGACAGTCGGCCTACGAGCAGTACTTC. This encodes CASSPGQSAYEQYF.

This sequence joins TRBV7-2 and TRBJ2-1; TRBD2 matches at 10 bases. The CDR3 sequence is 17 residues long. V shed 1 base and J 5 bases; nucleotides not matched to a gene: 8. The germline V gene encodes CDR1 SGHTA and CDR2 FQGNSA. CDR3 in DNA: TGTGCCAGCAGCTTAGAATGGGCTAGCGGGGGTGACAATGAGCAGTTCTTC. As protein: CASSLEWASGGDNEQFF.

The gene calls are TRBV3-1 (or the pseudogene TRBV3-2) and TRBJ2-3; 9 nucleotides match TRBD1. V lost 4 bases, J lost 6 bases, and 11 bases stayed unmatched. The CDR3 contains 16 residues. Germline CDR1 LGHDT, CDR2 YNNKEL (reference sequence). CDR3 coding DNA: TGTGCCAGCAGCCCCACTACTACAGGGGGCTTGGATACGCAGTATTTT. Its translation: CASSPTTTGGLDTQYF.

This clone was seen more than once but under ten times. This rearrangement joins TRBV3-1 (or the pseudogene TRBV3-2) to TRBJ2-2; weak D call: TRBD1 (5 bases). The CDR3 contains 16 residues. Trimming took 1 base from V and 5 from J, leaving 14 bases between them. Germline assignment: CDR1 LGHDT and CDR2 YNNKEL (reference sequence). Here the CDR3 DNA reads TGTGCCAGCAGCCAAGGATCGGCCCCAGGGACCGGGGAGCTGTTTTTT. This translates into CASSQGSAPGTGELFF.

The chain uses TRBV30 and TRBJ1-6, with TRBD1 as a possible D gene (5 bases). CDR1 and CDR2 from the germline V gene are GTSNPN and SVGIG (reference sequence). V was clipped by 0 bases and J by 6 bases, with 15 bases between them. There are 16 residues in the CDR3. The CDR3 spells CAWSVASPGVNSPLHF. The CDR3 DNA sequence: TGTGCCTGGAGTGTAGCCTCCCCGGGGGTTAATTCACCCCTCCACTTT.